This T cell receptor beta chain was profiled in a study of post-analysis software for immune sequencing data. Study-wide results and limits: TRBV5-6, TRBV5-1 and TRBV20-1 belonged to a set of roughly 5 TRBV segments that were more frequent in patients than controls. There was significantly lower normalized Chao1 diversity in multiple sclerosis patients than in controls.

The authors incorporated unique molecular identifiers into the TCR beta cDNA libraries. Each CDR3 protein gets one entry after TCRdb re-called the PCR reads with MiXCR. The table includes approximately 570,000 distinct CDR3 sequences, 44% detected once. Regarding this clonotype: Its antigen is currently unknown.

The CDR3 is made up of 13 amino acids. The V gene end was trimmed by 4 bases and the J gene end by 3 bases; junction bases not matched to a gene: 6. The germline CDR1 and CDR2 sequences are SQVTM and ANQGSEA. This chain uses TRBV29-1 with TRBJ2-7, with 7 bases fitting TRBD2. This clonotype was obtained from a girl aged 10 to 17 with multiple sclerosis. Input material: blood. The CDR3 here is CSVGAGTNYEQYF. The CDR3, as DNA: TGCAGCGTTGGTGCCGGGACTAACTACGAGCAGTACTTC.